The 12 T cell receptor beta chains given below trace back to one sample, sequenced in a study of blood T cells in healthy people across ages. The second PCR ran about 6 to 11 cycles with a sample-barcoded 5' primer and J-beta primers. TCRdb re-called the 5' RACE reads through MiXCR, storing one row per CDR3 protein. The table has 920,000 or so distinct CDR3 sequences, 40% to 55% seen once. Sequenced sample: blood. These TCRs come from an older woman in good health.

The V gene is TRBV27, the J gene TRBJ2-3; D unresolved. This CDR3 contains 18 residues. Germline V gives CDR1 MNHEY, CDR2 SMNVEV (reference sequence). V shed 0 bases and J shed 0 bases, with 16 bases lying between them. Here the CDR3 reads CASSLSVATHTSTDTQYF. DNA of the CDR3: TGTGCCAGCAGTTTATCGGTTGCAACACATACTAGCACAGATACGCAGTATTTT.

This clonotype was detected many times. The chain recombines TRBV20-1 with TRBJ2-7; D is unresolved. This CDR3 contains 14 residues. Germline lookup yields CDR1 DFQATT and CDR2 SNEGSKA (reference sequence). Deletions cut 0 bases from V and 1 base from J, with 10 bases between. The CDR3 nucleotides read TGCAGTGCTAGAGATGTGGACCGATCCTACGAGCAGTACTTC. Protein product: CSARDVDRSYEQYF.

This chain links TRBV20-1 with TRBJ1-6, with D hard to call. The germline gives CDR1 DFQATT, CDR2 SNEGSKA (reference sequence). Trimming cost V 3 bases and J 9 bases, with 9 bases left between them. The CDR3 extends over 12 amino acids. This CDR3 reads CSARAFGSPLHF. In nucleotides, the CDR3 is TGCAGTGCTAGGGCTTTTGGTTCACCCCTCCACTTT.

This clonotype was seen a few times. This chain uses TRBV5-1 with TRBJ2-1, with 11 bases identical to TRBD1. With V trimmed by 4 bases and J by 8 bases, 5 bases remained unmatched. CDR1 and CDR2 (germline): SGHRS, YFSETQ. This CDR3 comprises 14 residues. The CDR3 loop reads CASSGDRGVDEQFF. The CDR3 DNA reads TGCGCCAGCAGCGGGGACAGGGGGGTGGATGAGCAGTTCTTC.

This clonotype turned up a few times. The rearrangement uses TRBV5-8 and TRBJ1-2; TRBD1 might be the D (5 bases). Trimming stripped 7 bases from V and 8 bases from J, with 15 bases between. This CDR3 is 12 amino acids long. Germline CDR1 SGHTS, CDR2 YDEGEE. CDR3 in amino acids: CASLVFGGGYTF. The CDR3 bases are TGTGCCAGCCTCGTGTTCGGGGGAGGCTACACCTTC.

The chain is built from TRBV20-1 and TRBJ2-3; 11 nucleotides line up with TRBD2. V dropped 5 bases and J dropped 8; count of bases not matched to a gene: 0. There are 11 residues in the CDR3. Germline V gene lookup returns CDR1 DFQATT and CDR2 SNEGSKA (reference sequence). The CDR3 is CSAGTSGTQYF. In DNA, the CDR3 is TGCAGTGCTGGGACTAGCGGTACGCAGTATTTT.

This clonotype has a handful of counts. The rearrangement links TRBV20-1 to TRBJ1-6; D gene uncertain. Germline CDR1 DFQATT, CDR2 SNEGSKA (reference sequence). Trimming shortened V by 1 base and J by 0 bases, and 7 bases separated the two germline ends. The CDR3 is 15 residues long. CDR3 loop: CSARGRSSYNSPLHF. The CDR3 DNA is TGCAGTGCTAGAGGGAGGAGCTCCTATAATTCACCCCTCCACTTT.

Here the CDR3 reads CASSPNLLYEQFF. CDR3 DNA sequence: TGTGCCAGCAGCCCTAACCTATTGTATGAGCAGTTCTTC. This chain links TRBV11-2 with TRBJ2-1; D gene unclear. Trimming stripped 5 bases from V and 8 bases from J, with 13 bases between. Germline CDR1 and CDR2: SGHAT and FQNNGV. The CDR3 runs 13 residues.

This chain connects TRBV20-1 to TRBJ2-3; D gene unclear. CDR3 length equals 13 residues. Germline loops: CDR1 DFQATT, CDR2 SNEGSKA (reference sequence). Deletions cut 6 bases from V and 2 bases from J, with 12 bases between. The CDR3 loop is CSATLTFTDTQYF. The CDR3 nucleotides read TGCAGTGCCACCTTAACTTTCACAGATACGCAGTATTTT.

This clonotype was counted once. An end of the junction differs from the germline gene, which may be a read error. J is TRBJ1-5 and V is TRBV3-1, with 8 nucleotides matching TRBD1. The CDR3 has 14 amino acids. Germline V lookup: CDR1 LGHDT, CDR2 YNNKEL (reference sequence). Here the CDR3 reads CTSSQGQGVQPQHF. DNA for the CDR3: TGTACCAGCAGCCAAGGACAGGGAGTACAGCCCCAGCATTTT.

CDR3 DNA sequence: TGTGCCAGCAGCTTAGTTGTCGCGCGGGTGAATGAGCAGTTCTTC. Its translation is CASSLVVARVNEQFF. The chain is built from TRBV7-9 and TRBJ2-1; maybe TRBD2 (5 bases). The germline V gene encodes CDR1 SEHNR and CDR2 FQNEAQ (reference sequence). This CDR3 has 15 amino acids. V lost 1 base, J lost 7 bases, and 14 bases lay in between.

The V gene is TRBV6-1, the J gene TRBJ1-2; no clear D gene. The CDR3 runs to 11 residues. Germline V gene sequence: CDR1 MNHNS, CDR2 SASEGT. V lost 2 bases to trimming and J lost 10 bases, with 8 bases between them. The CDR3 spells CASSETTAYTF. For the CDR3, the DNA is TGTGCCAGCAGTGAAACCACGGCCTACACCTTC.